These T cell receptor beta chains were read from a single sample in a study of CXCR3-negative and CXCR3-positive naive CD8 T cells. Using the 5' RACE reads, TCRdb records one entry per CDR3 protein without DNA. This sample contains 55,000 to 70,000 distinct CDR3 sequences. Sequenced input: naive CXCR3+ CD8+ T cells from blood. These receptors originate from a human donor in good health. Some clones in this sample may be carry-over from other donors' samples. Each CDR3 is given with its conserved first and last residue.

>TRBJ2-7|TRBV29-1
CSVAGTEAYEHYF
>TRBJ2-6|TRBV5-1
CASSFLSVGANVLTF
>TRBJ2-1|TRBV7-6
CASSLALSGAPEQFF
>TRBJ1-2|TRBV9
CASSPWDGSYGYTF
>TRBJ2-7|TRBV20-1
CSAREDLAGDYYEQYF
>TRBJ2-1|TRBV4-1
CASSQGPGSEQFF
>TRBJ2-7|TRBV4-1
CASSRGGSYEQYF
>TRBJ1-4|TRBV29-1
CSVEVADHEKLFF
>TRBJ2-5|TRBV6-1
CASRAEWYQETQYF
>TRBJ2-1|TRBV5-1
CASSLTGRAIDEQFF
>TRBJ2-1|TRBV3-1
CASSQDVSGGNEQFF
>TRBJ2-3|TRBV7-3
CATPGVSGRTDTQYF
>TRBJ2-1|TRBV7-6
CASSFPGTANNEQFF
>TRBJ2-2|TRBV20-1
CSALNSGQVFGELFF
>TRBJ1-1|TRBV20-1
CSASRAPDSLDYAFF
>TRBJ1-2|TRBV20-1
CSAPPGGYGGYTF
>TRBJ2-1|TRBV29-1
CSVEDSLYNEQFF
>TRBJ2-3|TRBV7-3
CASTPGLVTRYTQYF
>TRBJ2-5|TRBV9
CASSAGAGGMYQETQYF
>TRBJ2-2|TRBV7-9
CASIYVSRNTGELFF